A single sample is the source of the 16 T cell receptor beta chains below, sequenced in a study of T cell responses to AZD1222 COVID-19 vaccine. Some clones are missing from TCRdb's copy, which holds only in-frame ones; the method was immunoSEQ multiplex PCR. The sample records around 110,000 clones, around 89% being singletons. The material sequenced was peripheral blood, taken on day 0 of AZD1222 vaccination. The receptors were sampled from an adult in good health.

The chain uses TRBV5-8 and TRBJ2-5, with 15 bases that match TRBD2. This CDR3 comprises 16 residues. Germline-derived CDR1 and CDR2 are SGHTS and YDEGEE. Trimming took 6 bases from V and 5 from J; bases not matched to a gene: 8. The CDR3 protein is CASKPGTSGRWETQYF. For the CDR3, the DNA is TGTGCCAGCAAACCCGGGACTAGCGGGAGGTGGGAGACCCAGTACTTC.

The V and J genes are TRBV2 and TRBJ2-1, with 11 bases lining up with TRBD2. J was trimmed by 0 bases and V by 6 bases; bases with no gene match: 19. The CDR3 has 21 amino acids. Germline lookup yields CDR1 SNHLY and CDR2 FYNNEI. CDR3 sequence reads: CASRTKRGTSGETSSYNEQFF. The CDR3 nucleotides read TGTGCCAGCAGAACAAAAAGAGGGACTAGCGGAGAAACTAGCTCCTACAATGAGCAGTTCTTC.

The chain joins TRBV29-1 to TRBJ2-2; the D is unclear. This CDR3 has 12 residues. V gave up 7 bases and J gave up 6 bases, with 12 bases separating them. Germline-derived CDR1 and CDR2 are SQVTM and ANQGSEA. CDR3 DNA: TGCAGCGCTCAGATTGGGGCCGGGGAGCTGTTTTTT. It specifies CSAQIGAGELFF.

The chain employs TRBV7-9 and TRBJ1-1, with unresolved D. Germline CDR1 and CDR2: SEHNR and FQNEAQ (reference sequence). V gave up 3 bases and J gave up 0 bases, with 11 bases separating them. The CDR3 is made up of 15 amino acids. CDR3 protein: CASSLPTNMNTEAFF. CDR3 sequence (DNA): TGTGCCAGCAGCTTGCCAACGAACATGAACACTGAAGCTTTCTTT.

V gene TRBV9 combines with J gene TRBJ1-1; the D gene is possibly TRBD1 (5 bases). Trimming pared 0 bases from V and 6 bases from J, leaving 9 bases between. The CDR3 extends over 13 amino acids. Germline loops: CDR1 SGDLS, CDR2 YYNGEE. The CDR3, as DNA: TGTGCCAGCAGCGTAGATCCGGGGGCTGAAGCTTTCTTT. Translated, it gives CASSVDPGAEAFF.

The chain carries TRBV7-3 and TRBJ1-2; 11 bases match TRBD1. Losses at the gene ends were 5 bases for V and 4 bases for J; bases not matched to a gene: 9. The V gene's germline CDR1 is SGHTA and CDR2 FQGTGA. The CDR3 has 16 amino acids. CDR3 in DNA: TGTGCCAGCAGCGAGTCGGGACAGGGGGAGGGCTATGGCTACACCTTC. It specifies CASSESGQGEGYGYTF.

The CDR3 DNA sequence: TGTGCCAGCAGCCCCACAAGTAGTAGGGGTGATTACGAGCAGTACTTC. Its protein is CASSPTSSRGDYEQYF. The V call is TRBV5-6, the J call TRBJ2-7; the D gene is possibly TRBD1 (5 bases). V was trimmed by 4 bases and J by 4 bases, leaving 21 bases between them. Per the germline V gene, CDR1 is SGHDT and CDR2 is YYEEEE. CDR3 size: 16 residues.

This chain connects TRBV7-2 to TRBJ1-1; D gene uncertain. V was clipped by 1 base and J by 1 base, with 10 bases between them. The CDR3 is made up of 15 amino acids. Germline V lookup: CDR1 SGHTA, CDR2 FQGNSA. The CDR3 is CASSLVGTANTEAFF. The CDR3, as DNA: TGTGCCAGCAGCTTAGTCGGTACCGCGAACACTGAAGCTTTCTTT.

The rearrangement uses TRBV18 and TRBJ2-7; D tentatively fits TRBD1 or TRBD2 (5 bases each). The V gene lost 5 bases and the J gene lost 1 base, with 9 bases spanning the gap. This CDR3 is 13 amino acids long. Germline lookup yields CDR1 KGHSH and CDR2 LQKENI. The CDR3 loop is CASSWGNSYEQYF. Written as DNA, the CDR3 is TGTGCCAGCTCATGGGGGAATTCCTACGAGCAGTACTTC.

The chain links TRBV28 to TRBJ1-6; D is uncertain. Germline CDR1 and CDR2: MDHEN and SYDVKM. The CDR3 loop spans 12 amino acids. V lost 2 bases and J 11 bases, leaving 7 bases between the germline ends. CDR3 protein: CASSLIFPPLHF. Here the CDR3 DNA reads TGTGCCAGCAGTTTAATCTTTCCACCCCTCCACTTT.

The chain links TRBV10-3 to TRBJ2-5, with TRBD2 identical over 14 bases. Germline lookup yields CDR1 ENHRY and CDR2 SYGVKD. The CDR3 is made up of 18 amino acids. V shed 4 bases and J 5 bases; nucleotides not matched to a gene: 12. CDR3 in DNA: TGTGCCATCAGTGCCTCTCCGGGACTAGCGGGAGCTCGGGAGACCCAGTACTTC. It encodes CAISASPGLAGARETQYF.

This CDR3 is CASSFPPFYGYTF. The CDR3 coding sequence is TGTGCCAGCAGTTTTCCCCCTTTCTATGGCTACACCTTC. The chain combines TRBV7-2 with TRBJ1-2; D remains ambiguous. V lost 6 bases to trimming and J lost 4 bases, with 12 bases between them. The CDR3 sequence is 13 residues long. Germline values: CDR1 SGHTA, CDR2 FQGNSA.

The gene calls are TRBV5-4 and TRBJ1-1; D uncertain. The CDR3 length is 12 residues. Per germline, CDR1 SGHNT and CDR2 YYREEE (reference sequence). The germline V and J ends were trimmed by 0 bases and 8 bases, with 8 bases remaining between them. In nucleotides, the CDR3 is TGTGCCAGCAGCTTGGCTTCCAGGGAAGCTTTCTTT. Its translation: CASSLASREAFF.

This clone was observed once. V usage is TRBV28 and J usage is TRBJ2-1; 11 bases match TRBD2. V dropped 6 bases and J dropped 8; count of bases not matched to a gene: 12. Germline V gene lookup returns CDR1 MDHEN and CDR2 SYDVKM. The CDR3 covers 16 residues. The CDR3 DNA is TGTGCCAGCAGCCTCAGACTAGCGGGACCTACGGATGAGCAGTTCTTC. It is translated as CASSLRLAGPTDEQFF.

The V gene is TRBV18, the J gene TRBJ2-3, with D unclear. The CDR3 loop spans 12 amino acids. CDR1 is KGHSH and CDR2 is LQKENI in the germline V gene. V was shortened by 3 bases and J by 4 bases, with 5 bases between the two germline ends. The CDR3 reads CASSPTADTQYF. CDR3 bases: TGTGCCAGCTCACCGACGGCAGATACGCAGTATTTT. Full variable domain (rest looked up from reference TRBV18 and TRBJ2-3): NAGVMQNPRHLVRRRGQEARLRCSPMKGHSHVYWYRQLPEEGLKFMVYLQKENIIDESGMPKERFSAEFPKEGPSILRIQQVVRGDSAAYFCASSPTADTQYFGPGTRLTVL.

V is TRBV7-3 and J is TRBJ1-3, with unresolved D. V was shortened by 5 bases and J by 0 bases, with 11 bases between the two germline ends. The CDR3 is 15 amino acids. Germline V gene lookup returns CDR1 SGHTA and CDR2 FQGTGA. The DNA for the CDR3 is TGTGCCAGCAGCCCCGGGCTCAGCTCTGGAAACACCATATATTTT. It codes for CASSPGLSSGNTIYF. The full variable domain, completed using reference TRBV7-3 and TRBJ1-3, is GAGVSQTPSNKVTEKGKYVELRCDPISGHTALYWYRQSLGQGPEFLIYFQGTGAADDSGLPNDRFFAVRPEGSVSTLKIQRTERGDSAVYLCASSPGLSSGNTIYFGEGSWLTVV.